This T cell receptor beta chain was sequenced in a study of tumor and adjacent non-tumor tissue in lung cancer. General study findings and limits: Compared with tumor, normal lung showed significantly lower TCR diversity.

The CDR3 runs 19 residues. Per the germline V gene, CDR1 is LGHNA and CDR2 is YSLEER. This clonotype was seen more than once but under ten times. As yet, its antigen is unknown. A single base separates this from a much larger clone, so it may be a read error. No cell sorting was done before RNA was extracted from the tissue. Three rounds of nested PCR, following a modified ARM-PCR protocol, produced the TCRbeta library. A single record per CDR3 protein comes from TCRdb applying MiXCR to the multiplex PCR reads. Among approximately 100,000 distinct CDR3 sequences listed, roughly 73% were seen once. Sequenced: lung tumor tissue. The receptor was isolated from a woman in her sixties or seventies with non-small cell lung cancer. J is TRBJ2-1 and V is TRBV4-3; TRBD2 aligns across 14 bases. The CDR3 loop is CAISQYGTSGSIAYNEQFF. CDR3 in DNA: TGCGCCATCAGCCAGTATGGGACTAGCGGGAGTATAGCCTACAATGAGCAGTTCTTC.